These T cell receptor beta chains were read from a single sample in a study of PD-1 blockade in classical Hodgkin lymphoma. The assay was immunoSEQ multiplex PCR, and TCRdb's table has in-frame clones only and misses some. The table has tens of thousands of clones, roughly nine tenths seen once. Here the sequenced sample was peripheral blood mononuclear cells (PBMCs), taken before the fourth cycle of nivolumab. The receptors originated from a human donor with classical Hodgkin lymphoma. The CDR3 runs from the conserved cysteine through the conserved F or W. D genes are given only for firm matches. Clone size is stated in some rows and not others, as once, few, many or a class when expanded.

j_call d_call clone_size cdr3_length v_call cdr3_aa cdr3_nt
TRBJ2-1 - - 16 TRBV10-1 CASSGGIWGSYNEQFF TGCGCCAGTAGTGGAGGCATCTGGGGCTCCTACAATGAGCAGTTCTTC
TRBJ2-3 TRBD2 - 16 TRBV10-2 CASSEVAGGSTDTQYF TGCGCCAGCAGTGAAGTAGCGGGAGGGAGCACAGATACGCAGTATTTT
TRBJ1-6 - once 16 TRBV19 CASSMDGSSYNSPLHF TGTGCCAGTAGTATGGACGGGAGCTCCTATAATTCACCCCTCCACTTT
TRBJ2-7 - - 15 TRBV5-4 CASSLFVGGSYEQYF TGTGCCAGCAGCTTGTTCGTGGGGGGCTCCTACGAGCAGTACTTC
TRBJ2-7 TRBD2 - 18 TRBV7-9 CASSPPTAGGRFAYEQYF TGTGCCAGCAGCCCACCGACGGCGGGCGGGAGGTTCGCCTACGAGCAGTACTTC
TRBJ1-4 TRBD1 - 15 TRBV6-5 CASSYSDRAKEKLFF TGTGCCAGCAGTTACTCGGACAGGGCTAAGGAAAAACTGTTTTTT
TRBJ2-7 TRBD2 once 14 TRBV15 CATSRRGGSYEQYF TGTGCCACCTCCCGTCGGGGGGGCTCGTACGAGCAGTACTTC
TRBJ1-2 TRBD1 - 12 TRBV29-1 CSVVQGATGYTF TGCAGCGTTGTACAGGGGGCGACGGGCTACACCTTC
TRBJ1-6 - - 19 TRBV18 CASSLIPGRADGLGSPLHF TGTGCCAGCTCACTCATTCCCGGGAGAGCGGACGGATTGGGGTCACCCCTCCACTTT
TRBJ2-1 - - 22 TRBV12-2 CASRLGLAGLPCPRGSYNEQFF TGTGCAAGTCGCTTAGGACTAGCGGGCCTACCTTGCCCACGAGGGTCCTACAATGAGCAGTTCTTC